This is a list of T cell receptor beta chains from one sample in a study of blood T cell repertoires in COVID-19. The data were produced by immunoSEQ multiplex PCR, yet TCRdb's version contains in-frame clones alone and is incomplete. Of about 54,000 clones detected, approximately 80% appear once; the ten largest clones hold approximately 5.7%. The source material was peripheral blood. The source is a woman between 55 and 75 years old with acute or convalescent COVID-19. Both conserved end residues are part of each CDR3. A D gene is named only where the DNA matches it firmly. Clone sizes are given selectively: once, few, many, or a class where the clone is expanded.

>TRBV24-1|NA|TRBJ1-2|NA
CATSDLGQGYTF
TGTGCCACCAGTGATTTAGGACAGGGCTACACCTTC
>TRBV21-1|once|TRBJ1-6|NA
CASRGTGRPLHF
TGTGCCAGCAGAGGGACAGGGCGGCCCCTCCACTTT
>TRBV2|NA|TRBJ2-6|NA
CASSANTGANVLTF
TGTGCCAGCAGTGCGAACACTGGGGCCAACGTCCTGACTTTC
>TRBV12-3/TRBV12-4|NA|TRBJ1-1|NA
CASSLLGLGAFF
TGTGCCAGCAGTTTATTGGGGCTTGGGGCTTTCTTT
>TRBV28|few|TRBJ2-7|TRBD1
CASGGRLYEQYF
TGTGCCTCAGGGGGCCGTCTCTACGAGCAGTACTTC
>TRBV9|NA|TRBJ1-1|NA
CASSADTEAFF
TGTGCCAGCAGCGCCGACACTGAAGCTTTCTTT
>TRBV29-1|NA|TRBJ1-2|TRBD1
CSGGDRANYGYTF
TGCAGCGGGGGGGACAGGGCTAACTATGGCTACACCTTC
>TRBV7-9|NA|TRBJ2-7|TRBD1
CASSADRAYEQYF
TGTGCCAGCAGCGCGGACAGGGCCTACGAGCAGTACTTC
>TRBV27|NA|TRBJ1-2|TRBD1
CASSFPGQGFYGYTF
TGTGCCAGCAGTTTTCCGGGACAGGGGTTCTATGGCTACACCTTC
>TRBV6-1|few|TRBJ1-2|TRBD1
CASSVGQALLSYGYTF
TGTGCCAGCAGTGTAGGACAGGCCCTCCTCAGCTATGGCTACACCTTC
>TRBV6-2/TRBV6-3|NA|TRBJ2-2|TRBD1
CASSPNDRGRGGELFF
TGTGCCAGCAGCCCCAATGACAGGGGGAGAGGCGGGGAGCTGTTTTTT
>TRBV5-6|few|TRBJ1-5|NA
CASSIRGNQPQHF
TGTGCCAGCAGCATACGGGGGAATCAGCCCCAGCATTTT
>TRBV5-4|NA|TRBJ2-7|TRBD1
CASSEGQGALFSTVQYF
TGTGCCAGCAGCGAAGGACAGGGGGCCCTTTTTTCAACGGTGCAGTACTTC
>TRBV18|once|TRBJ1-4|TRBD1
CASSPQGAQEKLFF
TGTGCCAGCTCGCCTCAGGGGGCTCAGGAAAAACTGTTTTTT
>TRBV28|NA|TRBJ1-2|NA
CASSLRGGGGYTF
TGTGCCAGCAGCCTCAGGGGCGGGGGTGGCTACACCTTC
>TRBV5-1|once|TRBJ1-1|TRBD1
CASSLPRGNTEAFF
TGCGCCAGCAGCTTGCCCAGGGGGAATACTGAAGCTTTCTTT
>TRBV10-3|NA|TRBJ1-5|NA
CAISERGGRQPQHF
TGTGCCATCAGTGAGAGGGGGGGGCGACAGCCCCAGCATTTT